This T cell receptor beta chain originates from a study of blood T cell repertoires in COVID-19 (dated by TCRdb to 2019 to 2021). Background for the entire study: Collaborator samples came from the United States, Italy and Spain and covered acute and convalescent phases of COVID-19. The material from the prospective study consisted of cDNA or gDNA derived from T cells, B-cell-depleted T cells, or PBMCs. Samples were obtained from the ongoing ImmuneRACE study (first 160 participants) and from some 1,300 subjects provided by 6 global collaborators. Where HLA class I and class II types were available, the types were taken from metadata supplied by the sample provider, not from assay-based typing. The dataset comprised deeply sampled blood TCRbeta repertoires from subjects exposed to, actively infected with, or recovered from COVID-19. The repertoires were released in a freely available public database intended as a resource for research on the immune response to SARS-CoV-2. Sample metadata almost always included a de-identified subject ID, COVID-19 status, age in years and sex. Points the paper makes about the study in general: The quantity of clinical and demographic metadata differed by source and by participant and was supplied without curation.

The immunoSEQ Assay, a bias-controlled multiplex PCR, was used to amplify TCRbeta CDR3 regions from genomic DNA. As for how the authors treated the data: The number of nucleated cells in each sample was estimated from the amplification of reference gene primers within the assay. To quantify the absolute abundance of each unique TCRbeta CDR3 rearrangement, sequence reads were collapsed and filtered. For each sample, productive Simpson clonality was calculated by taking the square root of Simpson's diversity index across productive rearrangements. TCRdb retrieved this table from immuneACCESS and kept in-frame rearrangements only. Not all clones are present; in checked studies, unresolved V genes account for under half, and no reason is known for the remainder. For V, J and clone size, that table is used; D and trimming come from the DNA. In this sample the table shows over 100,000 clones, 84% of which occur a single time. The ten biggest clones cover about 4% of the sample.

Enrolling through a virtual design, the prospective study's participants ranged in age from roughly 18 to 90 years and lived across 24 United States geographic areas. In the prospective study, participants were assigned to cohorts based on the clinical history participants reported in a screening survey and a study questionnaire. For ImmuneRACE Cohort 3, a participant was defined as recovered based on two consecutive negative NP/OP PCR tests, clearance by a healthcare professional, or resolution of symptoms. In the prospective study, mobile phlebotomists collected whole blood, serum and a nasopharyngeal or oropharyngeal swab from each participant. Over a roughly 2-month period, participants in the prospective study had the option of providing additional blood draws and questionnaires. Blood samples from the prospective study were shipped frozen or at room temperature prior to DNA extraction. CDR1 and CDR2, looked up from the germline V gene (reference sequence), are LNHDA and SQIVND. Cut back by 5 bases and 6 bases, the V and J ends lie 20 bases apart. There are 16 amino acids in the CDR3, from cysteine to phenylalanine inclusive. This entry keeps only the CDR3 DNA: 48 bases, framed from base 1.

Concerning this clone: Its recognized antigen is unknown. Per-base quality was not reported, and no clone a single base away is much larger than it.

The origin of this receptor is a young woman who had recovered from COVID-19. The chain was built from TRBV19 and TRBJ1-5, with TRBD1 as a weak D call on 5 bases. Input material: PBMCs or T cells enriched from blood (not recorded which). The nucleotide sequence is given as TGTGCCAGTAGTTATCAGGGCAAAGGGATATTTCAGCCCCAGCATTTT. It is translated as CASSYQGKGIFQPQHF.